A single sample is the source of the 19 T cell receptor beta chains below, sequenced in a study of shared clonotypes between healthy human individuals. TCRdb's table, derived via immunoSEQ multiplex PCR, lists solely in-frame clones and lacks some. The sample contains about 640,000 clones, 72% of which appear only once. The sequencing sample was made of memory CD4+ T cells sorted from blood. The subset here: CD45RA-negative fraction. These receptors originate from a woman aged 30 to 39 in good health.

The V and J genes are TRBV7-9 and TRBJ2-5, with 9 positions matching TRBD2. V was clipped by 5 bases and J by 3 bases; unmatched bases: 13. The germline CDR1 and CDR2 sequences are SEHNR and FQNEAQ (reference sequence). The CDR3 is 17 residues long. CDR3 in amino acids: CASSPRGSGSGKETQYF. The CDR3 coding sequence is TGTGCCAGCAGCCCACGGGGTAGCGGGAGTGGTAAAGAGACCCAGTACTTC.

J is TRBJ2-5 and V is TRBV23-1; possibly TRBD2 for D (7 bases). The J call may be in error: the DNA end matches TRBJ2-7 better. TRBV23-1 has ORF status, its function being uncertain. CDR3 size: 19 residues. The DNA for the CDR3 is TGCGCCAGCAGTCAATTTAGGGGGTGGGCTAGCGGAAGAGCCTACGAGCAGTACTTC. Translating gives CASSQFRGWASGRAYEQYF.

The sample holds a few counts of this clone. The chain joins TRBV11-3 to TRBJ2-1, with 11 bases fitting TRBD2. The CDR3 consists of 14 residues. The V gene's germline CDR1 is SGHNT and CDR2 YENEEA. V shed 5 bases, J shed 4 bases, and the junction held 1 base outside the gene matches. CDR3 region: CASSVAGGYNEQFF. The CDR3 DNA reads TGTGCCAGCAGCGTAGCGGGAGGGTACAATGAGCAGTTCTTC. Together with reference TRBV11-3 and TRBJ2-1, the CDR3 gives the full variable domain: EAGVVQSPRYKIIEKKQPVAFWCNPISGHNTLYWYLQNLGQGPELLIRYENEEAVDDSQLPKDRFSAERLKGVDSTLKIQPAELGDSAVYLCASSVAGGYNEQFFGPGTRLTVL.

This clone was observed many times. This CDR3 is CASRQGAQETQYF. CDR3 sequence (DNA): TGCGCCAGCAGACAGGGTGCACAAGAGACCCAGTACTTC. The gene calls are TRBV5-1 and TRBJ2-5; possibly TRBD1 for D (6 bases). CDR1 is SGHRS, CDR2 YFSETQ, per germline. The V end was cut by 5 bases, the J end by 2 bases, with 10 bases between. CDR3 length: 13 amino acids.

The rearrangement links TRBV7-6 to TRBJ1-1, with 7 bases lining up with TRBD1. This CDR3 region has 15 residues. J lost 3 bases, V lost 3 bases, and 7 bases had no gene match. Looked up from germline, CDR1 is SGHVS and CDR2 is FNYEAQ. CDR3 residues: CASSLQTGFYTEAFF. In nucleotides, the CDR3 is TGTGCCAGCAGCTTGCAGACAGGGTTTTACACTGAAGCTTTCTTT.

The chain has TRBV6-1 and TRBJ1-1, with a tentative D call TRBD1 (5 bases). This CDR3 region has 14 residues. Trimming took 7 bases from V and 0 from J, leaving 12 bases between them. Germline CDR1 reads MNHNS; CDR2 reads SASEGT. The CDR3 here is CASTPREMNTEAFF. CDR3 DNA: TGTGCCAGCACCCCCAGGGAAATGAACACTGAAGCTTTCTTT.

V and J are TRBV6-1 and TRBJ1-1; maybe TRBD1 (5 bases). Trimming shortened V by 4 bases and J by 6 bases, and 18 bases separated the two germline ends. Germline CDR1 is MNHNS and CDR2 is SASEGT. CDR3 length: 15 residues. The DNA for the CDR3 is TGTGCCAGCAGTGGGGGAGGGGTGGGCCGTTCTGAAGCTTTCTTT. Protein product: CASSGGGVGRSEAFF.

This clone has more than one count but fewer than ten. This sample includes further DNA sequences coding for the same CDR3. V is TRBV25-1 and J is TRBJ2-1; 12 bases map to TRBD2. CDR3 length: 15 amino acids. CDR1 MGHDK and CDR2 SYGVNS come from the germline V gene. V gave up 2 bases and J gave up 7 bases; unmatched junction bases: 3. The CDR3 here is CASSEVLAGGNEQFF. The CDR3 DNA sequence: TGTGCCAGCAGTGAAGTTCTAGCGGGAGGGAATGAGCAGTTCTTC.

The rearrangement links TRBV7-2 to TRBJ1-5; TRBD1 aligns across 10 bases. Germline V gene data show CDR1 as SGHTA and CDR2 as FQGNSA. CDR3 length: 19 residues. After removal of 3 bases from V and 0 bases from J, the junction contained 11 bases not matched to a gene. Here the CDR3 reads CASSFSGTGVHYSNQPQHF. In nucleotides, the CDR3 is TGTGCCAGCAGCTTCTCCGGGACAGGGGTCCACTATAGCAATCAGCCCCAGCATTTT.

The chain recombines TRBV28 with TRBJ2-7, with 9 bases lining up with TRBD2. Looked up from germline, CDR1 is MDHEN and CDR2 is SYDVKM. J was trimmed by 6 bases and V by 11 bases; bases with no gene match: 8. CDR3 size: 12 residues. CDR3 region: CAASGELVEQYF. DNA for the CDR3: TGTGCCGCTAGCGGGGAACTGGTCGAGCAGTACTTC.

V and J are TRBV11-2 and TRBJ2-5; D is undetermined. Germline V gene data show CDR1 as SGHAT and CDR2 as FQNNGV. This CDR3 contains 13 residues. V was trimmed by 7 bases and J by 0 bases, leaving 9 bases between them. For the CDR3, the DNA is TGTGCCAGCACGCCTGGGTACCAAGAGACCCAGTACTTC. Protein: CASTPGYQETQYF.

The V call is TRBV27, the J call TRBJ2-7; either TRBD1 or TRBD2 may supply D (5 bases each). Trimming took off 5 bases at V and 7 bases at J, with 27 bases between the two ends. This CDR3 contains 17 residues. The V gene's germline CDR1 is MNHEY and CDR2 SMNVEV (reference sequence). The CDR3 region has the DNA TGTGCCAGCAGTCATAAGGGGTTTGTAGGGGCGGGTGCGGAGCAGTACTTC. It is translated as CASSHKGFVGAGAEQYF.

Concerning this clone: This may arise from a read error, as a much more abundant clone is one base away. The identical CDR3 is also encoded by other nucleotide sequences in the sample. V and J are TRBV11-2 and TRBJ2-7, with 10 bases fitting TRBD2. With V trimmed by 1 base and J by 1 base, 1 base remained unmatched. The germline V gene encodes CDR1 SGHAT and CDR2 FQNNGV. The CDR3 has 15 residues. CDR3 protein: CASSLALAGSYEQYF. CDR3 nucleotide sequence: TGTGCCAGCAGCTTAGCACTAGCGGGGTCCTACGAGCAGTACTTC.

This chain uses TRBV28 with TRBJ2-7; 9 bases are a match to TRBD1. The CDR3 runs to 15 residues. Germline CDR1 is MDHEN and CDR2 is SYDVKM. With 2 bases clipped from V and 6 bases from J, the junction kept 8 bases outside the gene matches. This CDR3 is CASSLPRTGVIEQYF. CDR3 DNA: TGTGCCAGCAGTTTACCCAGGACAGGGGTAATCGAGCAGTACTTC.

This clone came up once. The V and J genes are TRBV15 and TRBJ1-4; 8 nucleotides align to TRBD1. Trimming took 6 bases from V and 8 from J; bases not matched to a gene: 11. The CDR3 has 15 residues. CDR1 is LNHNV, CDR2 YYDKDF, per germline (reference sequence). The CDR3 DNA follows: TGTGCCACCAGTAAGACAGGGGCCGGACAGGAAAAACTGTTTTTT. This encodes CATSKTGAGQEKLFF.

This clone was detected only a few times. The chain employs TRBV4-1 and TRBJ2-4; TRBD2 is a possible D gene (6 bases). V lost 0 bases, J lost 1 base, and 13 bases lay in between. The CDR3 sequence is 17 residues long. Looked up from germline, CDR1 is MGHRA and CDR2 is YSYEKL. The CDR3, as DNA: TGCGCCAGCAGCCAAGAGATCGTTAGCGGTGCCAAAAACATTCAGTACTTC. Its translation is CASSQEIVSGAKNIQYF.

The J gene is TRBJ2-7, the V gene TRBV13, with TRBD2 as a possible D gene (5 bases). The germline V gene has CDR1 PRHDT and CDR2 FYEKMQ (reference sequence). The CDR3 spans 16 residues. Trimming left V 1 base short and J 8 bases short, with 21 bases between. DNA for the CDR3: TGTGCCAGCAGCTTAGTCGGTAATGTCGGGAAGGGTAAGCAGTACTTC. Protein: CASSLVGNVGKGKQYF.

This clone appeared once. The chain is built from TRBV29-1 and TRBJ1-2; tentatively, D is TRBD1 (6 bases). The length of the CDR3 is 13 residues. Germline loops: CDR1 SQVTM, CDR2 ANQGSEA. The V end lost 4 bases, the J end lost 7 bases, and 16 bases lay between the germline ends. The CDR3 coding sequence is TGCAGCGTTGCAGTGGGGGGGCGCGTTGGCTACACCTTC. This translates into CSVAVGGRVGYTF.

This rearrangement joins TRBV28 to TRBJ1-5; no reliable D call. This CDR3 is 13 amino acids long. With 5 bases removed from V and 7 bases from J, the gap between germline ends came to 12 bases. Germline CDR1 MDHEN, CDR2 SYDVKM. CDR3 sequence: CASSLPQEQPQHF. The CDR3 coding sequence is TGTGCCAGCAGTCTTCCCCAGGAGCAGCCCCAGCATTTT. The whole variable domain, remainder taken from reference TRBV28 and TRBJ1-5, is DVKVTQSSRYLVKRTGEKVFLECVQDMDHENMFWYRQDPGLGLRLIYFSYDVKMKEKGDIPEGYSVSREKKERFSLILESASTNQTSMYLCASSLPQEQPQHFGDGTRLSIL.